The clone carrying this T cell receptor beta chain is a singleton in its sample. The target antigen is unknown. The sampling schedule covered blood at baseline, cycle 4 day 1, and cycle 7 day 1. The junction had 8 bases not matched to a gene; V was cut back by 1 base and J by 5 bases. CDR3 size: 16 residues. Germline assignment: CDR1 SGHRS and CDR2 YFSETQ. The assay was immunoSEQ multiplex PCR, and TCRdb's table has in-frame clones only and misses some. Here the sample spans under 90,000 clones, 85% to 90% being singletons. This sample was included in a study of OX40 agonist ivuxolimab in advanced cancers. Study summary: The patients received agonistic anti-OX40 (CD134) antibody ivuxolimab. Whole-study results and caveats: The study found that CD8+ T cells averaged more expanded clones than CD4+.

The chain is built from TRBV5-1 and TRBJ1-1; 10 nucleotides agree with TRBD1. The clonotype was recovered from an adult with an advanced solid tumor such as melanoma, head and neck, liver or kidney cancer. Sequences were derived from CD4+ or CD8+ T cells sorted from blood, sampled in a trial of the OX40 agonist ivuxolimab. The CDR3 spells CASSLQAPGQGTEAFF. The CDR3 nucleotides read TGCGCCAGCAGCTTGCAAGCACCGGGACAGGGGACTGAAGCTTTCTTT.